These T cell receptor beta chains were read from a single sample in a study of T cell responses to AZD1222 COVID-19 vaccine. Some clones are missing from TCRdb's copy, which holds only in-frame ones; the method was immunoSEQ multiplex PCR. The sample holds roughly 150,000 clones, around 90% seen once. The sequences come from peripheral blood, collected 28 days after the second AZD1222 dose. These receptor sequences come from an adult who received the AZD1222 COVID-19 vaccine. Each CDR3 is given with its conserved first and last residue. The order of the fields is D gene, CDR3 length, V gene, J gene, clone size, CDR3 DNA, CDR3 protein. D genes are given only for firm matches. Only some rows state a clone size, as once, few, many or a class for expanded clones.

NA,15,TRBV28,TRBJ2-7,NA,TGTGCCAGCAGCTTGGGGACACCGGGTCGCTACGAGCAGTACTTC,CASSLGTPGRYEQYF
TRBD2,18,TRBV12-5,TRBJ2-1,once,TGTGCTAGTGGTTTGAGGGCTAGCGGCTCGGAGTCCTACAATGAGCAGTTCTTC,CASGLRASGSESYNEQFF
NA,17,TRBV15,TRBJ2-1,NA,TGTGCCACCAGCAGAGATGGTCGGGGGAGGGGGTCCAATGAGCAGTTCTTC,CATSRDGRGRGSNEQFF
NA,13,TRBV29-1,TRBJ2-5,NA,TGCAGCGTTGCGGGGGAAAAGGAGGAGACCCAGTACTTC,CSVAGEKEETQYF
TRBD2,21,TRBV4-2,TRBJ2-1,NA,TGTGCCAGCAGCCAAGGGGGCGGGAGGGGCCTTATTTTTAGCTCCTACAATGAGCAGTTCTTC,CASSQGGGRGLIFSSYNEQFF
NA,14,TRBV2,TRBJ2-5,NA,TGTGCCAGCAGTGTACAGGGATCGGGAGAGACCCAGTACTTC,CASSVQGSGETQYF
TRBD1,15,TRBV30,TRBJ2-2,NA,TGTGCCTGGAGTCAAGGGACAGCTATCACCGGGGAGCTGTTTTTT,CAWSQGTAITGELFF
NA,15,TRBV28,TRBJ2-5,NA,TGTGCCAGCAGCCTCCCAGTCCGACTAGGAGAGACCCAGTACTTC,CASSLPVRLGETQYF
TRBD1,18,TRBV5-1,TRBJ1-2,NA,TGCGCCAGCAGCTTTGGGAGGACAGGGTATTCAACTAACTATGGCTACACCTTC,CASSFGRTGYSTNYGYTF
NA,16,TRBV4-1,TRBJ2-1,NA,TGCGCCAGCAGCCAAGATATCGGCACGCAGGGGACGATCCAGTTCTTC,CASSQDIGTQGTIQFF
NA,12,TRBV2,TRBJ1-1,NA,TGTGCCAGCAGAGTCCGGGGCACTGAAGCTTTCTTT,CASRVRGTEAFF
NA,15,TRBV28,TRBJ1-6,NA,TGTGCCAGCAGAGTAAGGGCCATCTCGAGTTCACCCCTCCACTTT,CASRVRAISSSPLHF
NA,12,TRBV4-2,TRBJ1-2,NA,TGTGCCAGCAGCCAACTCGGGGGTGGCTACACCTTC,CASSQLGGGYTF
TRBD1,16,TRBV4-1,TRBJ1-5,NA,TGCGCCAGCAGCCAAATACAGGGGGCTAGCAATCAGCCCCAGCATTTT,CASSQIQGASNQPQHF
NA,14,TRBV10-3,TRBJ2-4,NA,TGTGCCATCAGTGGCGAGGGTGTCAAAAACATTCAGTACTTC,CAISGEGVKNIQYF
NA,12,TRBV2,TRBJ1-2,NA,TGTGCCAGCAGTGAGAGGGGGGACGGCTACACCTTC,CASSERGDGYTF
TRBD1,14,TRBV6-1,TRBJ1-2,NA,TGTGCCAGCAGTGAAAATGCAGGGGGCTATGGCTACACCTTC,CASSENAGGYGYTF
NA,16,TRBV28,TRBJ2-4,NA,TGTGCCAGCAGCCCCCGGGGTCTTGTAGCCAAAAACATTCAGTACTTC,CASSPRGLVAKNIQYF
NA,12,TRBV11-2,TRBJ1-6,NA,TGTGCCAGCACCCAAAGGAGTTCACCCCTCCACTTT,CASTQRSSPLHF
NA,13,TRBV6-6,TRBJ1-1,NA,TGTGCCAGCAGTTACTCTAGGAACACTGAAGCTTTCTTT,CASSYSRNTEAFF
TRBD1,16,TRBV7-9,TRBJ2-7,NA,TGTGCCAGCAGCTTAACCGAGACAGGGCCACCCTACGAGCAGTACTTC,CASSLTETGPPYEQYF
NA,13,TRBV19,TRBJ1-5,NA,TGTGCCAGTAGTTACAGGGGCAATCAGCCCCAGCATTTT,CASSYRGNQPQHF
NA,12,TRBV28,TRBJ2-1,NA,TGTGCCAGCAGTTTTCGGGCCTCCGCCCAGTTCTTC,CASSFRASAQFF
TRBD2,14,TRBV2,TRBJ2-1,NA,TGTGCCAGCAGTTTAGCGGGAGGGCGCTTTGAGCAGTTCTTC,CASSLAGGRFEQFF
NA,12,TRBV15,TRBJ2-7,NA,TGTGCCACCAGCAAAAAGGGTTACGAGCAGTACTTC,CATSKKGYEQYF
NA,15,TRBV28,TRBJ1-2,NA,TGTGCCAGCAGTTTCCTCTGGGGGCCGGACTATGGCTACACCTTC,CASSFLWGPDYGYTF
NA,14,TRBV9,TRBJ1-2,NA,TGTGCCAGCAGTTTACAGTGGGACGGCTATGGCTACACCTTC,CASSLQWDGYGYTF
NA,13,TRBV30,TRBJ2-7,once,TGTGCCTGGAGTGTGATTGCCGGGGACGAGCAGTACTTC,CAWSVIAGDEQYF
NA,14,TRBV11-1,TRBJ1-1,NA,TGTGCCAGCAGCCCACTGGGGGTGAACACTGAAGCTTTCTTT,CASSPLGVNTEAFF
TRBD2,13,TRBV6-5,TRBJ2-1,NA,TGTGCCAGCACTAGCGGCCGCTACAATGAGCAGTTCTTC,CASTSGRYNEQFF
NA,13,TRBV2,TRBJ1-2,once,TGTGCCAGCACCCGGACAGACCTCTATGGCTACACCTTC,CASTRTDLYGYTF
TRBD1,13,TRBV7-3,TRBJ2-4,NA,TGTGCCAGCTCCTGGGACAGGGGTTCTATTCAGTACTTC,CASSWDRGSIQYF
NA,17,TRBV28,TRBJ2-1,NA,TGTGCCAGCAGTTTATCCGACCTCGGCAAGCTGTACAATGAGCAGTTCTTC,CASSLSDLGKLYNEQFF
NA,13,TRBV19,TRBJ2-1,NA,TGTGCCAGTAGTAGAGAAGGTCAGAGCGGGCAGTTCTTC,CASSREGQSGQFF
NA,16,TRBV28,TRBJ2-3,NA,TGTGCCAGCAGTTTTTCCCGACAGTTCAGCACAGATACGCAGTATTTT,CASSFSRQFSTDTQYF
TRBD1,16,TRBV25-1,TRBJ1-2,NA,TGTGCCAGCAGTGTAGGGACAGGGGGCCCCCTTTATGGCTACACCTTC,CASSVGTGGPLYGYTF
NA,16,TRBV7-2,TRBJ1-1,once,TGTGCCAGCAGATCTCCTCGGGGGATGCAGAACACTGAAGCTTTCTTT,CASRSPRGMQNTEAFF
NA,21,TRBV19,TRBJ2-1,once,TGTGCCAGTAGTACTGTTAATCGGGACCGCAACTCGATCAGAGGCTACAATGAGCAGTTCTTC,CASSTVNRDRNSIRGYNEQFF
NA,16,TRBV7-3,TRBJ2-3,NA,TGTGCCAGCAGCTCCCAGGCGGGTCTCAACACAGATACGCAGTATTTT,CASSSQAGLNTDTQYF
TRBD2,15,TRBV28,TRBJ2-7,NA,TGTGCCAGCAGTCTCCTGCGGGGGGTCTCCTACGAGCAGTACTTC,CASSLLRGVSYEQYF
NA,13,TRBV11-2,TRBJ2-7,NA,TGTGCCAGCAGCTTCGTACCTTGGAATGAGCAGTACTTC,CASSFVPWNEQYF
TRBD1,14,TRBV6-5,TRBJ2-5,NA,TGTGCCAGCACCTCGGGCAGGGGGCGCGAGACCCAGTACTTC,CASTSGRGRETQYF
TRBD1,18,TRBV27,TRBJ1-2,NA,TGTGCCAGCAGCTTCCTACAGGGGGTTAAGGGTCCTAACTATGGCTACACCTTC,CASSFLQGVKGPNYGYTF
TRBD2,15,TRBV7-3,TRBJ2-1,once,TGTGCCAGCAGCTCGCTAGCGGGTTCCTACAATGAGCAGTTCTTC,CASSSLAGSYNEQFF
NA,14,TRBV10-3,TRBJ1-6,NA,TGTGCCATCAGTGAGTCATTGGGGAATTCACCCCTCCACTTT,CAISESLGNSPLHF
NA,17,TRBV19,TRBJ1-1,NA,TGTGCCAGTAGGGCGGACGAGATCTACTTCATGAACACTGAAGCTTTCTTT,CASRADEIYFMNTEAFF
NA,13,TRBV27,TRBJ1-2,NA,TGTGCCAGCAGTTTTCTTCAAAACTATGGCTACACCTTC,CASSFLQNYGYTF
TRBD2,16,TRBV15,TRBJ2-7,NA,TGTGCCACCAGCAGAGGGGGACTAGCGGGAGCCTACGAGCAGTACTTC,CATSRGGLAGAYEQYF
NA,13,TRBV7-8,TRBJ2-7,NA,TGTGCCAGCAGCCAAGACATATTGACCGAGCAGTACTTC,CASSQDILTEQYF
TRBD1,16,TRBV3-1/TRBV3-2,TRBJ1-5,NA,TGTGCCAGCAGCCAAGGCGACAGGGGCCTTGATCAGCCCCAGCATTTT,CASSQGDRGLDQPQHF